A selection of T cell receptor beta chains follows, all from one sample in a study of a mutant IDH1 vaccine in newly diagnosed glioma. Assay used: immunoSEQ multiplex PCR; TCRdb lists only in-frame clones, some missing. Of tens of thousands of clones listed, roughly 79% are singletons. No antigen has been assigned to these receptors. The specimen comprised PBMCs, sampled from a glioma patient whose treatment included an IDH1 peptide vaccine. Receptors originate from a man aged 35-49 years with glioma. CDR3s include the opening cysteine and the closing phenylalanine or tryptophan. D genes are given only for firm matches. Clone sizes are given selectively: once, few, many, or a class where the clone is expanded.

>TRBV15|.|13|.|TRBJ1-1
TGTGCCACCAGCAGAGGGTCCCTCACTGAAGCTTTCTTT
CATSRGSLTEAFF
>TRBV9|.|13|.|TRBJ1-2
TGTGCCAGCAGCGTAATGGGAAACTATGGCTACACCTTC
CASSVMGNYGYTF
>TRBV6-5|.|15|.|TRBJ1-1
TGTGCCAGCAGTTCGGGACGGTCTTTTGGCACTGAAGCTTTCTTT
CASSSGRSFGTEAFF
>TRBV5-6|.|16|.|TRBJ1-3
TGTGCCAGCAGCTTGTATCGACAGGACTCTGGAAACACCATATATTTT
CASSLYRQDSGNTIYF
>TRBV2|.|14|TRBD1|TRBJ2-5
TGTGCCAGTCATACAGGGGGCACGAGGGAGACCCAGTACTTC
CASHTGGTRETQYF
>TRBV7-6|.|15|TRBD2|TRBJ2-1
TGTGCCAGCAGCTTAGTAACTAGCGGACCCAATGAGCAGTTCTTC
CASSLVTSGPNEQFF
>TRBV30|few|12|.|TRBJ1-1
TGTGCCTGGAGTCCTGGGAACACTGAAGCTTTCTTT
CAWSPGNTEAFF
>TRBV7-9|few|18|TRBD2|TRBJ2-7
TGTGCCAGCAGCTTACCCTCCACAACTAGCGGGAGGGGCTACGAGCAGTACTTC
CASSLPSTTSGRGYEQYF
>TRBV18|.|16|.|TRBJ1-6
TGTGCCAGCTCACCAGACAAGAGCTCCTATAATTCACCCCTCCACTTT
CASSPDKSSYNSPLHF
>TRBV6-5|.|15|.|TRBJ2-3
TGTGCCAGCAGCCGGACATGGAGTGGCACAGATACGCAGTATTTT
CASSRTWSGTDTQYF
>TRBV28|.|15|.|TRBJ1-5
TGTGCCTCCTGGCGTCCGGGGGTCGGGAATCAGCCCCAGCATTTT
CASWRPGVGNQPQHF
>TRBV9|.|15|.|TRBJ1-4
TGTGCCAGCAGCCCCCGACGGGCAACTAATGAAAAACTGTTTTTT
CASSPRRATNEKLFF
>TRBV25-1|few|17|TRBD1|TRBJ1-2
TGTGCCAGCAGTGGGTTATTGGACAGGGACTTTAACTATGGCTACACCTTC
CASSGLLDRDFNYGYTF
>TRBV18|few|13|.|TRBJ1-6
TGTGCCAGCTCTGGCCAGCCCAATTCACCCCTCCACTTT
CASSGQPNSPLHF
>TRBV4-1|.|18|TRBD2|TRBJ2-2
TGCGCCAGCAGCCCTGGGACTAGCGGGAGGAAAGGCACCGGGGAGCTGTTTTTT
CASSPGTSGRKGTGELFF
>TRBV18|once|14|.|TRBJ1-1
TGTGCCAGCTCACCCGGGATTATGAACACTGAAGCTTTCTTT
CASSPGIMNTEAFF
>TRBV11-2|.|14|TRBD2|TRBJ2-5
TGTGCCAGCAGCTTACGGCCGGGAGGGGAGACCCAGTACTTC
CASSLRPGGETQYF
>TRBV27|.|15|.|TRBJ2-5
TGTGCCAGCAGTTTATCGGGACGGCTCCAAGAGACCCAGTACTTC
CASSLSGRLQETQYF
>TRBV28|.|16|TRBD2|TRBJ2-3
TGTGCCAGCAGCCCTCGTGGACTAGCAATCGGTCCATGGGAGTATTTT
CASSPRGLAIGPWEYF
>TRBV7-8|.|20|TRBD2|TRBJ2-5
TGTGCCAGCAGCTACCCCGTGATAGCGGGAGGATCGGAGGGGCAAGAGACCCAGTACTTC
CASSYPVIAGGSEGQETQYF
>TRBV18|.|14|.|TRBJ1-4
TGTGCCAGCTCACCTACAGGACTTAATGAAAAACTGTTTTTT
CASSPTGLNEKLFF
>TRBV2|few|15|TRBD1|TRBJ2-2
TGTGCCAGCAGTGTGGACAGGTGGGGCACCGGGGAGCTGTTTTTT
CASSVDRWGTGELFF
>TRBV6-5|few|15|.|TRBJ1-1
TGTGCCAGCACCTCCCCGGGCAGCCCGAACACTGAAGCTTTCTTT
CASTSPGSPNTEAFF
>TRBV7-8|.|12|.|TRBJ2-2
TGTGCCAGCAGTCAGGGTTCAGGGGAGCTGTTTTTT
CASSQGSGELFF
>TRBV27|.|11|.|TRBJ2-5
TGTGCCAGCAGTTTTGAGGGGACCCAGTACTTC
CASSFEGTQYF
>TRBV10-3|.|14|.|TRBJ1-2
TGTGCCATCAGTGAGAACCAGGTGGGGGATGGCTACACCTTC
CAISENQVGDGYTF
>TRBV5-6|.|15|TRBD1|TRBJ1-6
TGTGCCAGCAGCTTGGGACAGGGGCGCGGTTCACCCCTCCACTTT
CASSLGQGRGSPLHF
>TRBV6-5|.|12|.|TRBJ2-7
TGTGCCAGCAGTTCACAGCCGGGGGAGCAGTACTTC
CASSSQPGEQYF
>TRBV5-4|.|14|.|TRBJ1-2
TGTGCCAGCAGCGGGAGACAGGATTTCTATGGCTACACCTTC
CASSGRQDFYGYTF
>TRBV27|.|12|.|TRBJ2-2
TGTGCCAGCAGTTTCAACACCGGGGAGCTGTTTTTT
CASSFNTGELFF
>TRBV7-8|once|16|.|TRBJ2-3
TGTGCCAGCAGCTTAGCGACAGGCCGTATCACAGATACGCAGTATTTT
CASSLATGRITDTQYF
>TRBV7-9|.|17|.|TRBJ1-2
TGTGCCAGCAGCTCTACAAATGAACCGACAAGTAACTATGGCTACACCTTC
CASSSTNEPTSNYGYTF
>TRBV7-2|.|15|TRBD1|TRBJ1-3
TGTGCCAGCAGCTCAACCGGGACAGTTGGAAACACCATATATTTT
CASSSTGTVGNTIYF
>TRBV4-3|.|13|.|TRBJ2-1
TGCGCCAGCAGCCAAGTGGATGCCAATGAGCAGTTCTTC
CASSQVDANEQFF
>TRBV10-2|.|14|.|TRBJ2-2
TGCGCCAGCGCTCAGGGGGGGCTCGGCGGGGAGCTGTTTTTT
CASAQGGLGGELFF
>TRBV5-4|.|16|TRBD1|TRBJ2-4
TGTGCCAGCAGCCTCGGGACAGACAAAGCCAAAAACATTCAGTACTTC
CASSLGTDKAKNIQYF
>TRBV12-5|.|15|TRBD1|TRBJ1-1
TGTGCTAGTGGACCGTTGACAGGGGCGGGCACTGAAGCTTTCTTT
CASGPLTGAGTEAFF
>TRBV2|.|14|TRBD1|TRBJ2-5
TGTGCCAGTAGCGAACAGGGGCGGAAAGAGACCCAGTACTTC
CASSEQGRKETQYF
>TRBV14|few|13|.|TRBJ2-1
TGTGCCAGCAGCCTAGCCCGAGTAGGTGAGCAGTTCTTC
CASSLARVGEQFF
>TRBV6-5|.|14|.|TRBJ2-7
TGTGCCAGCAGCTCCATGACCAGATTATACGAGCAGTACTTC
CASSSMTRLYEQYF
>TRBV6-4|.|16|TRBD2|TRBJ2-2
TGTGCCAGCAGTGACTCAGCGGGAGGGAACACCGGGGAGCTGTTTTTT
CASSDSAGGNTGELFF
>TRBV7-9|.|15|.|TRBJ1-1
TGTGCCAGCAGCCCCGAGGGCCCATTGGACACTGAAGCTTTCTTT
CASSPEGPLDTEAFF